This TCR beta chain was found in a study of spatial heterogeneity in lung cancer. Study in general: The donor population consisted of under 75 patients with untreated, early-stage non-small cell lung cancer. General study results and limits: There were more appearances of ubiquitous expanded tumor TCRs in blood at resection than at follow-up.

Germline V CDR1 and CDR2: MDHEN, SYDVKM. The V and J ends lost 8 bases and 2 bases respectively, with 15 bases between them. This CDR3 is 15 amino acids long. This clonotype has a count of ten or more. Its antigen is unidentified. As to time point: blood at routine non-recurrence follow-up after resection. Unsorted whole RNA samples from tumor, nontumor lung or frozen PBMC were sequenced. Each TCR cDNA molecule bore a unique molecular identifier. TCRdb fed the 5' RACE reads into MiXCR, producing one record per CDR3 protein. The sample contains tens of thousands of distinct CDR3 sequences, approximately 12% of which appear only once.

Material: PBMCs, obtained at follow-up. The chain couples TRBV28 to TRBJ2-2; possibly TRBD1 or TRBD2 for D (5 bases each). The sequence came from a male donor with early-stage non-small cell lung cancer. This CDR3 is CASSTAGANTGELFF. The CDR3 DNA reads TGTGCCAGCTCGACCGCCGGGGCTAACACCGGGGAGCTGTTTTTT.